The source of this TCR beta chain is a study of T and B cells in COVID-19 patients. Study information: Median age was approximately 35 years in the recovered cohort and approximately 68 years in the active-infection cohort. Whole-study results and caveats: At recovery TRB diversity and richness exceeded healthy donors, after highly clonal active COVID-19 repertoires. No sequencing was yet done of CD4+, regulatory or CD8+ subsets, or of SARS-CoV-2-responsive or tetramer+ sorted cells.

V was shortened by 9 bases and J by 3 bases, with 15 bases between the two germline ends. CDR3 length equals 13 residues. Multiplex PCR with BIOMED2 TRB-A/B primer pools amplified TRB rearrangements. MiXCR was run by TCRdb on the multiplex PCR reads, yielding one entry per CDR3 protein. Altogether around 9,000 distinct CDR3 sequences are present, over 25% being singletons, with the ten largest covering under 25%. Notes on this clonotype: The antigen remains undetermined.

Blood genomic DNA input for TRB amplification was 250-500 ng. The rearrangement links TRBV5-3 to TRBJ1-2, with D perhaps matching TRBD1 (5 bases). TRBV5-3 belongs to the ORF category, with a function that is uncertain. The specimen sequenced was blood. This TCR was sampled from a human donor who had recovered from COVID-19. CDR3 DNA sequence: TGTGCCACCATGCCTTGGGACGACTATGGCTACACCTTC. Encoded protein: CATMPWDDYGYTF.